These T cell receptor beta chains were read from a single sample in a study of blood T cell repertoires in COVID-19. Profiling relied on immunoSEQ multiplex PCR, and the TCRdb table lists in-frame clones only, not all of them. The repertoire holds about 200,000 clones, 70% to 90% seen once, with around 4% in the top ten. The sequenced material came from PBMCs or T cells enriched from blood (not recorded which). The receptor set was obtained from a woman in her 40s with acute COVID-19. The CDR3 runs from the conserved cysteine through the conserved F or W. Fields, in order: D gene, clone size, J gene, V gene, CDR3 protein, CDR3 DNA. D genes are given only for firm matches. Clone size is not always given. Where it is, it says once, few, many or a class for expanded clones.

TRBD2	.	TRBJ2-5	TRBV6-5	CASSYQSGAFYETQYF	TGTGCCAGCAGTTACCAGAGCGGGGCCTTTTATGAGACCCAGTACTTC
.	.	TRBJ1-1	TRBV29-1	CSGLGQMNTEAFF	TGCAGCGGCTTGGGACAAATGAACACTGAAGCTTTCTTT
.	few	TRBJ2-1	TRBV9	CASSVVPGAYNEQFF	TGTGCCAGCAGCGTAGTTCCCGGAGCTTACAATGAGCAGTTCTTC
TRBD1	.	TRBJ1-6	TRBV9	CASSPTGVAYNSPLHF	TGTGCCAGCAGCCCGACAGGGGTTGCCTATAATTCACCCCTCCACTTT
.	.	TRBJ1-2	TRBV28	CASSSPSGRGVGGYTF	TGTGCCAGCAGTTCCCCCTCGGGGCGCGGGGTCGGGGGCTACACCTTC
.	.	TRBJ2-1	TRBV11-3	CASSLGRGEQFF	TGTGCCAGCAGCTTAGGAAGGGGGGAGCAGTTCTTC
TRBD2	.	TRBJ2-7	TRBV19	CASSIGSGSLYEQYF	TGTGCCAGTAGTATAGGTAGCGGGAGCCTTTACGAGCAGTACTTC
.	.	TRBJ2-7	TRBV27	CASSFAGILPYEQYF	TGTGCCAGCAGTTTCGCCGGGATCCTCCCCTACGAGCAGTACTTC
TRBD1	.	TRBJ1-2	TRBV27	CASRKTGEWDYGYTF	TGTGCCAGCAGAAAAACAGGGGAATGGGACTATGGCTACACCTTC
TRBD1	.	TRBJ1-6	TRBV11-3	CASSRPGQGTGSPLHF	TGTGCCAGCAGCCGACCGGGACAGGGAACTGGGTCACCCCTCCACTTT
.	.	TRBJ2-5	TRBV28	CASRPGGKTAQYF	TGTGCCAGCCGCCCTGGGGGCAAGACGGCCCAGTACTTC
TRBD1	.	TRBJ1-2	TRBV19	CASSRDSLDYGYTF	TGTGCCAGTAGTAGGGACAGCCTGGACTATGGCTACACCTTC
TRBD1	.	TRBJ1-1	TRBV6-5	CASSSRTGNTEAFF	TGTGCCAGCAGTTCCAGGACAGGGAACACTGAAGCTTTCTTT
.	.	TRBJ2-3	TRBV7-3	CASSPGQITDTQYF	TGTGCCAGCAGCCCCGGACAGATTACAGATACGCAGTATTTT
.	.	TRBJ1-5	TRBV28	CATGGVSNQPQHF	TGTGCCACCGGGGGGGTCAGCAATCAGCCCCAGCATTTT
.	.	TRBJ2-3	TRBV5-1	CASRTHSTDTQYF	TGCGCCAGCCGGACACATAGCACAGATACGCAGTATTTT
TRBD1	.	TRBJ1-4	TRBV27	CASSLSNRGSTNEKLFF	TGTGCCAGCAGTTTATCGAACAGGGGTTCAACTAATGAAAAACTGTTTTTT
.	.	TRBJ2-2	TRBV5-1	CASSYGFSDTGELFF	TGCGCCAGCAGCTATGGGTTTAGCGACACCGGGGAGCTGTTTTTT
TRBD2	once	TRBJ2-5	TRBV3-1/TRBV3-2	CASSQFESTSLQETQYF	TGTGCCAGCAGCCAATTCGAGTCGACTAGCTTACAAGAGACCCAGTACTTC
TRBD1	.	TRBJ1-6	TRBV4-3	CASSQDSWTGPFGDNSPLHF	TGCGCCAGCAGCCAAGATAGTTGGACAGGCCCTTTTGGTGATAATTCACCCCTCCACTTT
TRBD1	.	TRBJ1-5	TRBV6-5	CASSPGTGVNQPQHF	TGTGCCAGCAGCCCGGGGACAGGGGTCAATCAGCCCCAGCATTTT
.	.	TRBJ1-6	TRBV28	CASSSSSPGDNSPLHF	TGTGCCAGCAGTTCTTCATCCCCCGGAGATAATTCACCCCTCCACTTT
.	once	TRBJ2-3	TRBV29-1	CSGRRQGNTDTQYF	TGCAGCGGAAGGCGGCAGGGAAACACAGATACGCAGTATTTT